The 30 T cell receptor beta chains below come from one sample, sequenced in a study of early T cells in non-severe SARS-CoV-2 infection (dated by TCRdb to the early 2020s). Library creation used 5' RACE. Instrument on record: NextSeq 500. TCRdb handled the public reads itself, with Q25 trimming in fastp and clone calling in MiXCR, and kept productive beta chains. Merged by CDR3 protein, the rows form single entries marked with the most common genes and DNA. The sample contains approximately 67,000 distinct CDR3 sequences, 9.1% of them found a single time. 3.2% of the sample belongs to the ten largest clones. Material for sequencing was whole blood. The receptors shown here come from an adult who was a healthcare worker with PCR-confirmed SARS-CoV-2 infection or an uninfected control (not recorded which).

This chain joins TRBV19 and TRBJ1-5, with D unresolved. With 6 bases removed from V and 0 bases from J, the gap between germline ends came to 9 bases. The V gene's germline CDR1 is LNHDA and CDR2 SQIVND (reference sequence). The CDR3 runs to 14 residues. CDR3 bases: TGTGCCAGTAGCTCAGACGGTAGCAATCAGCCCCAGCATTTT. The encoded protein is CASSSDGSNQPQHF.

The DNA for the CDR3 is TGCGCCAGCAGCCTAAACGGGCGGGTTGAGGGGACCCAGTACTTC. Translated: CASSLNGRVEGTQYF. V usage is TRBV4-3 and J usage is TRBJ2-5; tentative D call: TRBD2 (5 bases). The CDR3 extends over 15 amino acids. The germline V gene encodes CDR1 LGHNA and CDR2 YSLEER. V was shortened by 4 bases and J by 7 bases, with 19 bases between the two germline ends.

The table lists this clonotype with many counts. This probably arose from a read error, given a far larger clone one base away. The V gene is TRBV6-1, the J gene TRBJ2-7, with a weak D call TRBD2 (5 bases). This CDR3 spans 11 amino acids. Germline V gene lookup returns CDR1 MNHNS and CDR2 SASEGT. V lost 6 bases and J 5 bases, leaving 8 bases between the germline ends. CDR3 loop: CASSFGDEQYF. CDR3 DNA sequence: TGTGCCAGCAGCTTCGGGGACGAGCAGTACTTC.

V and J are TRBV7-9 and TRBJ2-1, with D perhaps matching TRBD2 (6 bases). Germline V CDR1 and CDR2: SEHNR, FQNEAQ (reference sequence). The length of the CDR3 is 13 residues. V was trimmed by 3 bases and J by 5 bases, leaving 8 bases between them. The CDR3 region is CASSLDYHNEQFF. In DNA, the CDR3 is TGTGCCAGCAGCTTGGACTATCACAATGAGCAGTTCTTC. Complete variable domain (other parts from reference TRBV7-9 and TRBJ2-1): DTGVSQNPRHKITKRGQNVTFRCDPISEHNRLYWYRQTLGQGPEFLTYFQNEAQLEKSRLLSDRFSAERPKGSFSTLEIQRTEQGDSAMYLCASSLDYHNEQFFGPGTRLTVL.

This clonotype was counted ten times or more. CDR3 residues: CSENGSSDTQYF. As DNA, the CDR3 is TGCAGCGAGAACGGGAGCTCGGATACGCAGTATTTT. V usage is TRBV29-1 and J usage is TRBJ2-3, with D possibly matching TRBD2 (6 bases). The germline V gene has CDR1 SQVTM and CDR2 ANQGSEA. The CDR3 consists of 12 residues. Trimming removed 7 bases from V and 6 bases from J, with 14 bases in between.

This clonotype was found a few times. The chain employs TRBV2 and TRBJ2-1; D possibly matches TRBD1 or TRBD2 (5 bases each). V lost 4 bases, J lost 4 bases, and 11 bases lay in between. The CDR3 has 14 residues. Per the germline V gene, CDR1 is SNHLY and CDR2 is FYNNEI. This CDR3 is CASSAGTLYNEQFF. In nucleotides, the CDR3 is TGTGCCAGCAGTGCCGGGACCTTATACAATGAGCAGTTCTTC.

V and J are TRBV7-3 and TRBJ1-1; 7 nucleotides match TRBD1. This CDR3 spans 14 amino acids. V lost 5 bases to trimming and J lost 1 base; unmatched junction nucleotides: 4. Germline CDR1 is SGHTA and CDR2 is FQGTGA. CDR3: CASSLEGANTEAFF. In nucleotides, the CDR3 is TGTGCCAGCAGCCTTGAGGGGGCGAACACTGAAGCTTTCTTT. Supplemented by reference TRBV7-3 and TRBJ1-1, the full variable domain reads GAGVSQTPSNKVTEKGKYVELRCDPISGHTALYWYRQSLGQGPEFLIYFQGTGAADDSGLPNDRFFAVRPEGSVSTLKIQRTERGDSAVYLCASSLEGANTEAFFGQGTRLTVV.

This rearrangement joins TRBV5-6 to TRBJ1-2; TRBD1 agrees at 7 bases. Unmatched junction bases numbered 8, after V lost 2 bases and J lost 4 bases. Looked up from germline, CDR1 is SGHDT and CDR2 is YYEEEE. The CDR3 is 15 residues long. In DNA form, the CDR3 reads TGTGCCAGCAGCTTCCGGGACAGAGATTTCTATGGCTACACCTTC. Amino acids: CASSFRDRDFYGYTF.

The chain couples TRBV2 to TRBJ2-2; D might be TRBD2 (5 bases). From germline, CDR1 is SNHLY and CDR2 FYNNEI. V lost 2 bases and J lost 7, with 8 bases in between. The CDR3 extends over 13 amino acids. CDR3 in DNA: TGTGCCAGCAGTGAATCGGGGTTCGGGGAGCTGTTTTTT. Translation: CASSESGFGELFF.

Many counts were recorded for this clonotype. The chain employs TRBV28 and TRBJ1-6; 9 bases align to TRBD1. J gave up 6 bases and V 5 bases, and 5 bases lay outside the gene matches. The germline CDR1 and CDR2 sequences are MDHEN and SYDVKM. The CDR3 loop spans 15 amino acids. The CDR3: CASSTYRGPNSPLHF. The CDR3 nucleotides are TGTGCCAGCAGTACCTACAGGGGGCCTAATTCACCCCTCCACTTT.

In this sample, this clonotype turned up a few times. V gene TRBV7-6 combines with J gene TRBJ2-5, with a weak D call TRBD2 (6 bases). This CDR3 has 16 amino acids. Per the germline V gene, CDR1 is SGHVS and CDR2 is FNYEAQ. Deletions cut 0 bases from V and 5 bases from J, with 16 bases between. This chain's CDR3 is CASSLAWAGRRETQYF. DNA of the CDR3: TGTGCCAGCAGCTTAGCATGGGCGGGGCGCAGGGAGACCCAGTACTTC.

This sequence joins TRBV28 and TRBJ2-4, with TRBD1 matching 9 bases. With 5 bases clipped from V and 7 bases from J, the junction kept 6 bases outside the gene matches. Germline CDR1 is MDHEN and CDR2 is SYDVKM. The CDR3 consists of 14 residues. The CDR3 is CASSRGQGRNIQYF. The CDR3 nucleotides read TGTGCCAGCAGTAGGGGACAGGGAAGGAACATTCAGTACTTC.

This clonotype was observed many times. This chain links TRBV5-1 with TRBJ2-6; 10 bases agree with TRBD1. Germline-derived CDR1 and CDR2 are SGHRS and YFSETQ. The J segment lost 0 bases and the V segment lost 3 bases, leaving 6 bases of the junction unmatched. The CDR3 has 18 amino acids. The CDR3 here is CASSWDRGGLSGANVLTF. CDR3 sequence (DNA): TGCGCCAGCAGCTGGGACAGGGGCGGTCTCTCTGGGGCCAACGTCCTGACTTTC.

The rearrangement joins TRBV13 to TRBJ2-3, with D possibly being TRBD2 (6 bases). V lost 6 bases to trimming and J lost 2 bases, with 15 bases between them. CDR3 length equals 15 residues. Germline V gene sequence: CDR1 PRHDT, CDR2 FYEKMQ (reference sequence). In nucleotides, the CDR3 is TGTGCCAGCAGTCCTGGGGACTCGTTCACAGATACGCAGTATTTT. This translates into CASSPGDSFTDTQYF.

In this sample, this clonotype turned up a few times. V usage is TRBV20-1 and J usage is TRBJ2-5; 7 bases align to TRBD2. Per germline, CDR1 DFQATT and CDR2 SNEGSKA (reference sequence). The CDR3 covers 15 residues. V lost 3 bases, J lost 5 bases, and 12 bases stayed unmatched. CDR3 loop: CSASRPGGRWETQYF. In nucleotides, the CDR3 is TGCAGTGCTAGCAGGCCGGGCGGGAGATGGGAGACCCAGTACTTC.

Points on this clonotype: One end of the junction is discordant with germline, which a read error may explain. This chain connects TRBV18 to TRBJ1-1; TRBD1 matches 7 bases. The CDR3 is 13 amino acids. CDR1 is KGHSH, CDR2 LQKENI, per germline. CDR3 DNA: TGTGCCAGCTCACCGACAGGGAACGCTGAAGCTTTCTTT. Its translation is CASSPTGNAEAFF.

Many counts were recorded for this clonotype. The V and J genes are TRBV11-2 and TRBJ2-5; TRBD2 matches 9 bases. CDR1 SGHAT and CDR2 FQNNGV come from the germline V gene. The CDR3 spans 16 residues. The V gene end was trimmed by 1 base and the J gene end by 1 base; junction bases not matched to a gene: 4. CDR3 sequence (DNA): TGTGCCAGCAGCTTAGGACTAGCGGTTTCCCAAGAGACCCAGTACTTC. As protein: CASSLGLAVSQETQYF.

This CDR3 is CSAPWGHEQYF. CDR3 sequence (DNA): TGCAGTGCACCCTGGGGTCACGAGCAGTACTTC. The rearrangement links TRBV20-1 to TRBJ2-7; D uncertain. Germline-derived CDR1 and CDR2 are DFQATT and SNEGSKA (reference sequence). CDR3 length equals 11 residues. The germline V and J ends were trimmed by 6 bases and 5 bases, with 11 bases remaining between them.

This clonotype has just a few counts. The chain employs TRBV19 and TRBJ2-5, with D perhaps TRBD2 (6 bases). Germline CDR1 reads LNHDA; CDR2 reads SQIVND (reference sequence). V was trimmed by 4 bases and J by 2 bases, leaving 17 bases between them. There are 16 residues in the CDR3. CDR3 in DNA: TGTGCCAGTAGTACCCGCCGTGGTAGCGGACAAGAGACCCAGTACTTC. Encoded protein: CASSTRRGSGQETQYF.

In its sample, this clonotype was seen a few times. CDR3 coding DNA: TGTGCCAGCAGCTTAGATCCCCCCTCTAGCGGGAGAGTCACAGATACGCAGTATTTT. Amino acid sequence: CASSLDPPSSGRVTDTQYF. The chain couples TRBV11-2 to TRBJ2-3; 10 nucleotides align to TRBD2. The length of the CDR3 is 19 residues. Germline CDR1 is SGHAT and CDR2 is FQNNGV. The V and J ends lost 0 bases and 2 bases, in that order; junction bases with no gene match: 11. The full variable domain, with the rest looked up from reference TRBV11-2 and TRBJ2-3, is EAGVAQSPRYKIIEKRQSVAFWCNPISGHATLYWYQQILGQGPKLLIQFQNNGVVDDSQLPKDRFSAERLKGVDSTLKIQPAKLEDSAVYLCASSLDPPSSGRVTDTQYFGPGTRLTVL.

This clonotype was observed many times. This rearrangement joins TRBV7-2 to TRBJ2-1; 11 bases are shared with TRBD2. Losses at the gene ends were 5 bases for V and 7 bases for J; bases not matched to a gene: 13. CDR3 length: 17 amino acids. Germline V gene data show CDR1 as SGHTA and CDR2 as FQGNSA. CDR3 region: CASSVLATSGGENEQFF. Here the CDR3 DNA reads TGTGCCAGCAGCGTCCTCGCCACTAGCGGGGGAGAGAATGAGCAGTTCTTC.

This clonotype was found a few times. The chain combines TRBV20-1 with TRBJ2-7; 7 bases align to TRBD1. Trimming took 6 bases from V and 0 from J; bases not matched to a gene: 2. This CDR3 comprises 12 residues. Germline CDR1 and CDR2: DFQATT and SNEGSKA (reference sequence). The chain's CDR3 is CSAEGASYEQYF. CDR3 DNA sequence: TGCAGTGCCGAGGGGGCCTCCTACGAGCAGTACTTC.

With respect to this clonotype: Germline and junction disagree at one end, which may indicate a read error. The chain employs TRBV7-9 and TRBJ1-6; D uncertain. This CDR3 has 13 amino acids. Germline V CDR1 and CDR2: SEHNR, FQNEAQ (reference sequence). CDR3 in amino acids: CASSSTPGSPLHF. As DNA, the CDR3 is TGTGCCAGCAGCTCTACCCCAGGATCACCCCTCCATTTT.

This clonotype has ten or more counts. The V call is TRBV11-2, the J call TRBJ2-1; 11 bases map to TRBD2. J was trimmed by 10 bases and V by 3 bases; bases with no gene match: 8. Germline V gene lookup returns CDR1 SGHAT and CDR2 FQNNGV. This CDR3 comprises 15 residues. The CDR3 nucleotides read TGTGCCAGCAGCTTGAGACTAGCGGGATTCAAAGAGCAGTTCTTC. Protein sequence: CASSLRLAGFKEQFF.

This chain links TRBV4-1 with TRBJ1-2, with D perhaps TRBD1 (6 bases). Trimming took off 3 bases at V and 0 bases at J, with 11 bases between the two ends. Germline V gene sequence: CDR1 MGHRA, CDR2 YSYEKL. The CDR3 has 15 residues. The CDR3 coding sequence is TGCGCCAGCAGCCAGCAAAGGGGGGCTAACTATGGCTACACCTTC. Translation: CASSQQRGANYGYTF.

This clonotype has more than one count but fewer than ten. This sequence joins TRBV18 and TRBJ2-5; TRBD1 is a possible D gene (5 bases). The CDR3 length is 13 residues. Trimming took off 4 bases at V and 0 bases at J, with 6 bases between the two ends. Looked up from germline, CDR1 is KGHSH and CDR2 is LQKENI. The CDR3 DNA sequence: TGTGCCAGCTCACGACAGAACCAAGAGACCCAGTACTTC. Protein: CASSRQNQETQYF.

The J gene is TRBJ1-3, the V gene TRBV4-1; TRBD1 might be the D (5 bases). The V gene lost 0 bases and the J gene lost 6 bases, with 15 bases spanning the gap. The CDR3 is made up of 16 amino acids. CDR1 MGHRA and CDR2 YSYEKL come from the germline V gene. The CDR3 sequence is CASSQDGAGKTNTIYF. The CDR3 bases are TGCGCCAGCAGCCAAGATGGGGCAGGGAAGACAAACACCATATATTTT.

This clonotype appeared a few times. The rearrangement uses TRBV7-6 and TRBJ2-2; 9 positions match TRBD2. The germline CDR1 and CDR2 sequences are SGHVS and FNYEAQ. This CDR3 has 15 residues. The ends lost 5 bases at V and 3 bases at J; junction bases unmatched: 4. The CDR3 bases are TGTGCCAGCAGCCGGACTAGCGTGGACACCGGGGAGCTGTTTTTT. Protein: CASSRTSVDTGELFF.

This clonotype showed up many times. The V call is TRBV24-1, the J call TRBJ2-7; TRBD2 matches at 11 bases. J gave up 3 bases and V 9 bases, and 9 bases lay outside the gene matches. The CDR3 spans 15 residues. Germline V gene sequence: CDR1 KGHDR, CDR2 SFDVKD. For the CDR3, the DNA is TGTGCCACCCAAAGCGGTAGCGGGAGGGACTACGAGCAGTACTTC. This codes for CATQSGSGRDYEQYF.

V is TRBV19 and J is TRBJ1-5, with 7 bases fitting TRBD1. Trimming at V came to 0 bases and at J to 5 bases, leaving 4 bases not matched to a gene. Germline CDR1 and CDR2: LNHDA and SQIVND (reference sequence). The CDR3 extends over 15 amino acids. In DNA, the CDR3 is TGTGCCAGTAGTATAGATCGGGACAGCTATCAGCCCCAGCATTTT. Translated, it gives CASSIDRDSYQPQHF.